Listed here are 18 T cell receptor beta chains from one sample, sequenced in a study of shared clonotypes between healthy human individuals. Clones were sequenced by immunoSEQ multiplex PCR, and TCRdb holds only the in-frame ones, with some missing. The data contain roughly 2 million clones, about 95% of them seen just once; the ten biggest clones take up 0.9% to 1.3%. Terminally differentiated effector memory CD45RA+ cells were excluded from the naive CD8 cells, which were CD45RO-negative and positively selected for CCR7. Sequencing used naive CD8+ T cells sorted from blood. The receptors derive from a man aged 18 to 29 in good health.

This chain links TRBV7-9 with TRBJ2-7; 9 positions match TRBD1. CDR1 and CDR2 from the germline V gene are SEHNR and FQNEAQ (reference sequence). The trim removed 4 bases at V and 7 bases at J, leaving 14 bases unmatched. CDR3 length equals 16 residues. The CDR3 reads CASSSRTGTGSSEQYF. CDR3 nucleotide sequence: TGTGCCAGCAGCTCCCGAACCGGGACAGGGTCTTCGGAGCAGTACTTC.

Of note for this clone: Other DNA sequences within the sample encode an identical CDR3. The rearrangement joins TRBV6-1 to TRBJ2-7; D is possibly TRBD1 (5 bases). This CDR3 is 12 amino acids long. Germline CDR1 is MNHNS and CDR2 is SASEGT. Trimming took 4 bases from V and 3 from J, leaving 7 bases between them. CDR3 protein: CASSVDSYEQYF. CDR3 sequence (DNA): TGTGCCAGCAGTGTCGACAGCTACGAGCAGTACTTC.

CDR3 bases: TGTGCCAGCACCCCCGAACAGGGGGAGTTTGAGACCCAGTACTTC. Its translation: CASTPEQGEFETQYF. V usage is TRBV6-1 and J usage is TRBJ2-5; 8 bases are shared with TRBD1. The J segment lost 5 bases and the V segment lost 7 bases, leaving 12 bases of the junction unmatched. Germline CDR1 is MNHNS and CDR2 is SASEGT. The CDR3 has 15 residues.

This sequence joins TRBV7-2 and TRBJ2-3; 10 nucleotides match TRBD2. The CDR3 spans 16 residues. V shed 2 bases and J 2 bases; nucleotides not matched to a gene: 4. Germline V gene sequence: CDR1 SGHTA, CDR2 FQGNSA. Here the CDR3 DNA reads TGTGCCAGCAGCTTAAATCTAGCGGGAGCCACAGATACGCAGTATTTT. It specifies CASSLNLAGATDTQYF.

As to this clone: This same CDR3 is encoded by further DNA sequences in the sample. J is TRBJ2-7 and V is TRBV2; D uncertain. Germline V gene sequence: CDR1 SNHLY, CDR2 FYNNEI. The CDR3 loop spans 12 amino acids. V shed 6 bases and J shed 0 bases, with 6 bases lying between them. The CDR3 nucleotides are TGTGCCAGCAGGGCAGACTCCTACGAGCAGTACTTC. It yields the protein CASRADSYEQYF.

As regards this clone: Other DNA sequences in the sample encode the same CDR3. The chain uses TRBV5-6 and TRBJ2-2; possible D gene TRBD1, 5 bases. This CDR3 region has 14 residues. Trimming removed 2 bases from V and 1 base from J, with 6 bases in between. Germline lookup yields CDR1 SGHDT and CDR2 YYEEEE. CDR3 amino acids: CASSFGQNTGELFF. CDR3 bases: TGTGCCAGCAGCTTTGGACAGAACACCGGGGAGCTGTTTTTT.

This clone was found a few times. The CDR3 bases are TGTGCCAGCAGCCGACTAGCGGGAGACTACGAGCAGTACTTC. Its protein product is CASSRLAGDYEQYF. This rearrangement joins TRBV7-9 to TRBJ2-7; 12 bases match TRBD2. V lost 5 bases, J lost 3 bases, and 2 bases stayed unmatched. Germline V gene data show CDR1 as SEHNR and CDR2 as FQNEAQ (reference sequence). This CDR3 spans 14 amino acids. The entire variable domain, with the rest obtained from reference TRBV7-9 and TRBJ2-7, is as follows: DTGVSQNPRHKITKRGQNVTFRCDPISEHNRLYWYRQTLGQGPEFLTYFQNEAQLEKSRLLSDRFSAERPKGSFSTLEIQRTEQGDSAMYLCASSRLAGDYEQYFGPGTRLTVT.

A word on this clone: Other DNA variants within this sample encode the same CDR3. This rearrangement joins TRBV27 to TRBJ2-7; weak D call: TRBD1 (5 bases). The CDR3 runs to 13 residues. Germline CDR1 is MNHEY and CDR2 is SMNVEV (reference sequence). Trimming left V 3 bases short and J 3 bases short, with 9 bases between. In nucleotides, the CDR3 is TGTGCCAGCAGTTTGGGCAGGGACTACGAGCAGTACTTC. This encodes CASSLGRDYEQYF.

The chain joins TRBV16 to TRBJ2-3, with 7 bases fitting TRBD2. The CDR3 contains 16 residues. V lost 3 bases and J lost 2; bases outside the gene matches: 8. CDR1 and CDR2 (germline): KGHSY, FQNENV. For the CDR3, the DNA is TGTGCCAGCAGCCAGGGGAAGCGGGACTTCACAGATACGCAGTATTTT. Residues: CASSQGKRDFTDTQYF.

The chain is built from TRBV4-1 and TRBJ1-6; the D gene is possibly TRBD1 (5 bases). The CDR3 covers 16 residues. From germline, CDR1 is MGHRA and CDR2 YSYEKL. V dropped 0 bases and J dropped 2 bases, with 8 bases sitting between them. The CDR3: CASSQDGTAYNSPLHF. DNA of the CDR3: TGCGCCAGCAGCCAAGATGGGACGGCCTATAATTCACCCCTCCACTTT.

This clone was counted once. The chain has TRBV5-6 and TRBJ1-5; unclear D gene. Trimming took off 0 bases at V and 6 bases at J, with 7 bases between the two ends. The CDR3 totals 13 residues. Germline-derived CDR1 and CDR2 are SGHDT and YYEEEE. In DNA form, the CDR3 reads TGTGCCAGCAGCTTGGGGGGATTTCAGCCCCAGCATTTT. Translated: CASSLGGFQPQHF. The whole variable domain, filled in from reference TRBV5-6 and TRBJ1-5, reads DAGVTQSPTHLIKTRGQQVTLRCSPKSGHDTVSWYQQALGQGPQFIFQYYEEEERQRGNFPDRFSGHQFPNYSSELNVNALLLGDSALYLCASSLGGFQPQHFGDGTRLSIL.

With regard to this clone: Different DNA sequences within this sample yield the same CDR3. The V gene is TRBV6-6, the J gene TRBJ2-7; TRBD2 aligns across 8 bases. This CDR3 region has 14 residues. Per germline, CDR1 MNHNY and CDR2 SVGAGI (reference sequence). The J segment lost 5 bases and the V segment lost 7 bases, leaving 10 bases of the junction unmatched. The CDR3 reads CASTLETSADEQYF. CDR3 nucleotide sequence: TGTGCCAGCACCCTAGAGACTAGCGCTGACGAGCAGTACTTC.

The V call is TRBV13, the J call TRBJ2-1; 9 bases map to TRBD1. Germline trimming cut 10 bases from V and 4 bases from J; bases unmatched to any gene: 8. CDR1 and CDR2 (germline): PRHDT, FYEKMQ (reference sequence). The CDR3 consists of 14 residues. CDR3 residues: CATRKDRGYNEQFF. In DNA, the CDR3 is TGTGCCACCCGGAAGGACAGGGGATACAATGAGCAGTTCTTC.

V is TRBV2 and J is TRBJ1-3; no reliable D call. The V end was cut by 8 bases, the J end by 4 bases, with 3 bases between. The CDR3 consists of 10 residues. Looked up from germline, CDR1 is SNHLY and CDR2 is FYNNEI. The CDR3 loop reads CASAGNTIYF. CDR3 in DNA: TGTGCCAGCGCCGGAAACACCATATATTTT.

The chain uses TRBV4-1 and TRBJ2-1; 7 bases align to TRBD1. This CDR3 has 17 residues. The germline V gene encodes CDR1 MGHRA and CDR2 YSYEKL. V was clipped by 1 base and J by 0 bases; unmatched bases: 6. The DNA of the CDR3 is TGCGCCAGCAGCCAAGGCCCGACAGGGAGCTCCTACAATGAGCAGTTCTTC. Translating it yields CASSQGPTGSSYNEQFF.

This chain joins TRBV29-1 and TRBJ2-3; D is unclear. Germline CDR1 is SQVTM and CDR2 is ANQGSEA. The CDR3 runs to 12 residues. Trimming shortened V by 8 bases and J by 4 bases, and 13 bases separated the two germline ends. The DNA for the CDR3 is TGCAGCCTGTGGACCAACTCAGATACGCAGTATTTT. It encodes CSLWTNSDTQYF.

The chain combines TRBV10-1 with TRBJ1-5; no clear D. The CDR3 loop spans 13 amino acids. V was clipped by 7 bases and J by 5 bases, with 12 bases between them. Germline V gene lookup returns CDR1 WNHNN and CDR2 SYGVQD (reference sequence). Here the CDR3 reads CASKLGLHQPQHF. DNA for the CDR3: TGCGCCAGCAAGCTAGGGTTGCATCAGCCCCAGCATTTT.

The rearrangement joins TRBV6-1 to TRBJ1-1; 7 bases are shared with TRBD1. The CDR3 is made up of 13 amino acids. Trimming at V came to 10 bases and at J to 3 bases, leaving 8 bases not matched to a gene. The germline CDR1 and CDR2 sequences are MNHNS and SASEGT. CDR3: CATQDRTYTEAFF. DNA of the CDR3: TGTGCCACCCAGGACAGGACCTACACTGAAGCTTTCTTT.